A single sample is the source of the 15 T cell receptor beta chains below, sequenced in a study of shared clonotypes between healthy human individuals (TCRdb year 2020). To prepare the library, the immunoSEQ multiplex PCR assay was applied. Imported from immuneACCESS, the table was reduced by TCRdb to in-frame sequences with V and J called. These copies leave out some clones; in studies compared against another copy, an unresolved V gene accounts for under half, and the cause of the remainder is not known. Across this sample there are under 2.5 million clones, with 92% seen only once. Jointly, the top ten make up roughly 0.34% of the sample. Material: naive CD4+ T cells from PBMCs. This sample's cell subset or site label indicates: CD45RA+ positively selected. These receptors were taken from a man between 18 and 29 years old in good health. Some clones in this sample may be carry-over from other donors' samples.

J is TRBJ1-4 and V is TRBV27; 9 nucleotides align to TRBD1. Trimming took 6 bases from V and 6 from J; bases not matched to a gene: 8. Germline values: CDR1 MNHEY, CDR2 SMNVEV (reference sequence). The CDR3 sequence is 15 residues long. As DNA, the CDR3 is TGTGCCAGCAGAAGCCCGGGACAGGGCTATGAAAAACTGTTTTTT. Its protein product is CASRSPGQGYEKLFF.

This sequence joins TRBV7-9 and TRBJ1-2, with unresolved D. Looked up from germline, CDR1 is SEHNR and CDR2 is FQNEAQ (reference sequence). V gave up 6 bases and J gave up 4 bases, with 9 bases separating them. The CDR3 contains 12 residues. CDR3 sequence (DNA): TGTGCCAGCAGGAGAGCGGGCTATGGCTACACCTTC. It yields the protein CASRRAGYGYTF.

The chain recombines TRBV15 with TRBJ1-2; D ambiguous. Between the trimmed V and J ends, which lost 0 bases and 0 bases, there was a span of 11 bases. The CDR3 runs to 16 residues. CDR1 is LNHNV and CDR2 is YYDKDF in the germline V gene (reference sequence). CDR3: CATSRELAASNYGYTF. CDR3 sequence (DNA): TGTGCCACCAGCAGAGAATTGGCGGCCTCTAACTATGGCTACACCTTC.

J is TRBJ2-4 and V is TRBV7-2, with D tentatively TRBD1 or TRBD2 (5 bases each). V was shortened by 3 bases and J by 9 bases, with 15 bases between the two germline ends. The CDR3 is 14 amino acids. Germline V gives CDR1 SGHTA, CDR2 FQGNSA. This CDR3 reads CASSFSQDGGIQYF. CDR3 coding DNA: TGTGCCAGCAGCTTTAGTCAAGATGGGGGCATTCAGTACTTC.

The CDR3 loop is CASSLGQVVYEQYF. CDR3 bases: TGTGCCAGCAGCTTAGGACAGGTTGTGTACGAGCAGTACTTC. The genes are TRBV7-2 and TRBJ2-7, with D perhaps matching TRBD1 (6 bases). The CDR3 extends over 14 amino acids. Germline CDR1 reads SGHTA; CDR2 reads FQGNSA. Trimming removed 1 base at V and 4 bases at J, with 11 bases between.

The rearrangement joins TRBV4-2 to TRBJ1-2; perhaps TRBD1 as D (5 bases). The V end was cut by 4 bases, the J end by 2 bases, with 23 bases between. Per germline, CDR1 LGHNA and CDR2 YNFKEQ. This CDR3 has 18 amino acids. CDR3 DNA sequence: TGTGCCAGCAGCCCCCTCACCGGCAGGGAGGGTACCAACTATGGCTACACCTTC. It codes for CASSPLTGREGTNYGYTF.

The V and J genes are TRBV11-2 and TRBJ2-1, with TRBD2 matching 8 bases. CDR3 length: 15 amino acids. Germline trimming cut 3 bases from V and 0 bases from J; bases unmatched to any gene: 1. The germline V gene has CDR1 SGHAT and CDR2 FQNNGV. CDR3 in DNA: TGTGCCAGCAGCTTTGGGACTAGCTCCTACAATGAGCAGTTCTTC. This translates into CASSFGTSSYNEQFF.

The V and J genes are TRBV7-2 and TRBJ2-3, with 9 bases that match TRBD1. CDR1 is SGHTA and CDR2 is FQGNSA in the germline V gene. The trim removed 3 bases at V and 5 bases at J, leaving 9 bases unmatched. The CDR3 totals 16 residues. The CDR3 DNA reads TGTGCCAGCAGCTTTGCAGGACAGGGGTCGGGAGATACGCAGTATTTT. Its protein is CASSFAGQGSGDTQYF.

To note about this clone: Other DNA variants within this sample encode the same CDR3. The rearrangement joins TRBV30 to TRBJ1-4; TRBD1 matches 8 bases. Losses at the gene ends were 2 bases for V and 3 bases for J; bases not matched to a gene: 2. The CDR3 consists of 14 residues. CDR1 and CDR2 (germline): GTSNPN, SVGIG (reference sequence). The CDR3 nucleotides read TGTGCCTGGAGTAAGGGACAGGCTAATGAAAAACTGTTTTTT. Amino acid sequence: CAWSKGQANEKLFF.

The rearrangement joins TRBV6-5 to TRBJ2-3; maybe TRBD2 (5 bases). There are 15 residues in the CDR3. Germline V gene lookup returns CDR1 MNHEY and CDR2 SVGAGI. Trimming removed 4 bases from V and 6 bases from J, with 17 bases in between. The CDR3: CASSWLEGGVDTQYF. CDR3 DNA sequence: TGTGCCAGCAGTTGGTTAGAAGGAGGTGTGGATACGCAGTATTTT.

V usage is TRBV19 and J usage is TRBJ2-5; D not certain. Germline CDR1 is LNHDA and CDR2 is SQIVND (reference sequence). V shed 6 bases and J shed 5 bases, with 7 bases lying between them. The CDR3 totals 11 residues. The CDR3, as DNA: TGTGCCAGTAGCATGTCCGAGACCCAGTACTTC. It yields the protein CASSMSETQYF. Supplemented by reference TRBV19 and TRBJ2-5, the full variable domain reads DGGITQSPKYLFRKEGQNVTLSCEQNLNHDAMYWYRQDPGQGLRLIYYSQIVNDFQKGDIAEGYSVSREKKESFPLTVTSAQKNPTAFYLCASSMSETQYFGPGTRLLVL.

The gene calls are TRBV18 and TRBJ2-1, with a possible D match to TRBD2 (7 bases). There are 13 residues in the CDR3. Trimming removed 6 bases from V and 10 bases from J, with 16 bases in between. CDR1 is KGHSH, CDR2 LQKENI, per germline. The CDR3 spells CASSLRGGNEQFF. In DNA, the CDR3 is TGTGCCAGCTCCCTAAGGGGGGGGAACGAGCAGTTCTTC.

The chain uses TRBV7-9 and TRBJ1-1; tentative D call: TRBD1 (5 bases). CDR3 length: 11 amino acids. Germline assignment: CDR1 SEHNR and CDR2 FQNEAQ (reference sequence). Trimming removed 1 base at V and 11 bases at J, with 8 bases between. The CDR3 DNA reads TGTGCCAGCAGCTTAGGAGGGGCCGCTTTCTTT. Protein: CASSLGGAAFF.

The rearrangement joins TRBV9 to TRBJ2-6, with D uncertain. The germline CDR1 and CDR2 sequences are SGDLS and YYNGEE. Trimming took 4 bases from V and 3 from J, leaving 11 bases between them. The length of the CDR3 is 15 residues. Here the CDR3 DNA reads TGTGCCAGCAGCACCGGGCGCCGTGGGGCCAACGTCCTGACTTTC. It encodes CASSTGRRGANVLTF. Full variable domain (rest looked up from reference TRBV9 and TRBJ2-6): DSGVTQTPKHLITATGQRVTLRCSPRSGDLSVYWYQQSLDQGLQFLIQYYNGEERAKGNILERFSAQQFPDLHSELNLSSLELGDSALYFCASSTGRRGANVLTFGAGSRLTVL.

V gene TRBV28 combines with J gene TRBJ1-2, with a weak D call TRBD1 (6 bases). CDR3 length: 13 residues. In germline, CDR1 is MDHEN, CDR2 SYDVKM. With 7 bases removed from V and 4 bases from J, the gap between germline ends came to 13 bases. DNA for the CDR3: TGTGCCAGCATCCGGGGGCCTCGCTATGGCTACACCTTC. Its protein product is CASIRGPRYGYTF.